This T cell receptor (beta chain) stems from a study of neoadjuvant anti-PD-1 for oral cavity cancer. Noted time point: after neoadjuvant nivolumab, at surgical resection. Patients were newly diagnosed with stage II-IVA oral cavity squamous cell carcinoma without prior systemic or radiation treatment. Analysis of PBMCs was direct, with no culture step. TCRdb's table, derived via immunoSEQ multiplex PCR, lists solely in-frame clones and lacks some. This table has 14,000 or so clones, 70% to 75% appearing once. A note on this clone: What it binds is unknown.

Study-level results: Non-responders to neoadjuvant nivolumab had significantly more clonal PBMC T cells than responders.

CDR1 SQVTM and CDR2 ANQGSEA come from the germline V gene. V lost 5 bases and J lost 4, with 20 bases in between. The CDR3 sequence is 15 residues long. The receptor was derived from a person aged 40 to 85 with oral cavity squamous cell carcinoma. The genes are TRBV29-1 and TRBJ1-2; D possibly corresponds to TRBD1 (5 bases). This sample comprised PBMCs, obtained after nivolumab (anti-PD-1) treatment. CDR3 nucleotide sequence: TGCAGCGTTCTACCCCCAGACCCAGGGCTCTATGGCTACACCTTC. Amino acids: CSVLPPDPGLYGYTF. The full variable domain, rest sourced from reference TRBV29-1 and TRBJ1-2, is SAVISQKPSRDICQRGTSLTIQCQVDSQVTMMFWYRQQPGQSLTLIATANQGSEATYESGFVIDKFPISRPNLTFSTLTVSNMSPEDSSIYLCSVLPPDPGLYGYTFGSGTRLTVV.